The 2 T cell receptor beta chains presented below share a single source sample, sequenced in a study of post-analysis software for immune sequencing data. Study-level points and caveats: Roughly 5 TRBV segments occurring more often in patients than controls included TRBV5-6, TRBV5-1 and TRBV20-1.

Antigens for these TCRs are unknown. Included in the TCR beta cDNA libraries were unique molecular identifiers. Using its own MiXCR run on the PCR reads, TCRdb lists one record per CDR3 protein. The table includes roughly 870,000 distinct CDR3 sequences, under 70% detected once. The sequenced sample was blood. Receptor source: a girl under 18 with multiple sclerosis.

The J gene is TRBJ1-2, the V gene TRBV7-2; 7 nucleotides agree with TRBD1. The CDR3 length is 15 residues. Germline V lookup: CDR1 SGHTA, CDR2 FQGNSA. V shed 1 base and J 4 bases; nucleotides not matched to a gene: 6. This CDR3 is CASSLEHRGTYGYTF. Written as DNA, the CDR3 is TGTGCCAGCAGCTTAGAGCACAGGGGCACCTATGGCTACACCTTC.

This chain connects TRBV27 to TRBJ2-5; D is unresolved. The V end was cut by 5 bases, the J end by 5 bases, with 12 bases between. The CDR3 consists of 13 residues. In germline, CDR1 is MNHEY, CDR2 SMNVEV (reference sequence). The CDR3 coding sequence is TGTGCCAGCAGTCCCCGACCTGGGGAGACCCAGTACTTC. This gives the protein CASSPRPGETQYF.